The TCR beta chain described here comes from a study of T cell repertoires in cytomegalovirus infection. About the study: Newly reported HLA-C-restricted and thoroughly characterized HLA-B-restricted CMV epitopes were employed. Through public TCR beta signatures, both CMV infection and matching HLA type were indicated. Study conclusions and caveats: The cumulative frequency of public TCR beta families distinguished individuals who carried CMV together with the relevant HLA. The response measured ex vivo was dominated by TCR beta clonotypes (HLA-C-restricted and CMV-specific).

The junction had 15 bases not matched to a gene; V was cut back by 5 bases and J by 4 bases. CDR3 length equals 17 residues. Germline loops: CDR1 SGHVS, CDR2 FQNEAQ. Comments on this clonotype: Antigen: not known.

MiXCR was run by TCRdb on the reads, yielding one entry per CDR3 protein. Of a few hundred thousand distinct CDR3 sequences in the sample, 40% were seen once. The rearrangement joins TRBV7-8 to TRBJ2-3, with 7 bases identical to TRBD2. The receptor was derived from a human donor in good health (CMV status not recorded). Some clones in this sample may be carry-over from other donors' samples. The specimen comprised cultured PBMCs, sampled from culture after CMV antigen stimulation. The CDR3 sequence is CASSGGSGLADSDTQYF. The CDR3 nucleotides are TGTGCCAGCAGCGGGGGGTCGGGGCTAGCGGATTCAGATACGCAGTATTTT.